Each of the 28 T cell receptor beta chains below was sequenced from the same sample in a study of cytomegalovirus exposure and HLA in healthy donors (dated by TCRdb to the late 2010s). Library construction relied on the immunoSEQ multiplex PCR assay. For the multiplex PCR, a mixture combining 60 forward primers for TCR Vbeta segments and 13 reverse primers for TCR Jbeta segments was used. TCRdb carries this immuneACCESS record with in-frame sequences only. Its versions omit some clonotypes, under half of them owing to an unresolved V gene in the studies checked, with the rest unexplained. The sample table holds about 200,000 clones. Jointly, the top ten make up less than 0.85% of the sample. The sequencing input was PBMCs. The source is a boy younger than 18 in good health and CMV-seronegative.

The V gene is TRBV5-1, the J gene TRBJ2-7, with a weak D call TRBD1 (7 bases). The CDR3 length is 14 residues. Trimming took off 4 bases at V and 13 bases at J, with 24 bases between the two ends. CDR1 SGHRS and CDR2 YFSETQ come from the germline V gene. CDR3 sequence reads: CASSIGGDSSILYF. CDR3 sequence (DNA): TGCGCCAGCAGCATTGGAGGGGACAGCTCGATCCTTTACTTC.

The chain links TRBV6-5 to TRBJ1-5; D not certain. V was cut by 6 bases and J by 5 bases, with 11 bases left in between. This CDR3 is 13 amino acids long. Germline assignment: CDR1 MNHEY and CDR2 SVGAGI. The CDR3 nucleotides are TGTGCCAGCAGCGTTGGACTCTATCAGCCCCAGCATTTT. This encodes CASSVGLYQPQHF.

This chain links TRBV5-1 with TRBJ1-1; unclear D gene. In germline, CDR1 is SGHRS, CDR2 YFSETQ. The CDR3 extends over 14 amino acids. V was pared by 7 bases and J by 3 bases, with 16 bases between. This CDR3 is CASGIGGPDTEAFF. As DNA, the CDR3 is TGCGCCAGCGGCATAGGAGGGCCAGACACTGAAGCTTTCTTT.

The chain recombines TRBV9 with TRBJ2-1; D is uncertain. V shed 4 bases and J shed 0 bases, with 11 bases lying between them. This CDR3 has 15 residues. In germline, CDR1 is SGDLS, CDR2 YYNGEE. The CDR3 region has the DNA TGTGCCAGCAGCCTAAACTCGAACTCCTACAATGAGCAGTTCTTC. Translated: CASSLNSNSYNEQFF.

This sequence joins TRBV4-1 and TRBJ1-6, with D perhaps matching TRBD1 (6 bases). CDR3 length equals 15 residues. The V gene lost 3 bases and the J gene lost 9 bases, with 15 bases spanning the gap. Germline V CDR1 and CDR2: MGHRA, YSYEKL. For the CDR3, the DNA is TGCGCCAGCAGCCAGCCCAAACAGGGCCCTTCACCCCTCCACTTT. This codes for CASSQPKQGPSPLHF.

The chain carries TRBV6-4 and TRBJ2-3; 7 nucleotides line up with TRBD2. V was clipped by 0 bases and J by 6 bases; unmatched bases: 9. This CDR3 has 16 amino acids. Germline V gene data show CDR1 as MRHNA and CDR2 as SNTAGT. CDR3 DNA: TGTGCCAGCAGTGACTCAGGCGGGGGAACTGGGGATACGCAGTATTTT. Encoded protein: CASSDSGGGTGDTQYF.

The chain recombines TRBV11-2 with TRBJ2-1; D unresolved. V shed 1 base and J shed 0 bases, with 7 bases lying between them. This CDR3 region has 15 residues. Germline V gene data show CDR1 as SGHAT and CDR2 as FQNNGV. The CDR3, as DNA: TGTGCCAGCAGCTTAGTGTCGGGCTCCTACAATGAGCAGTTCTTC. This codes for CASSLVSGSYNEQFF.

The chain is built from TRBV6-6 and TRBJ1-5; 8 positions agree with TRBD1. V gave up 5 bases and J gave up 2 bases; unmatched junction bases: 2. The CDR3 extends over 14 amino acids. CDR1 and CDR2 from the germline V gene are MNHNY and SVGAGI (reference sequence). Written as DNA, the CDR3 is TGTGCCAGCAGTACGGACAGGGGCAATCAGCCCCAGCATTTT. It encodes CASSTDRGNQPQHF.

The rearrangement links TRBV7-3 to TRBJ2-6; D might be TRBD2 (6 bases). Trimming removed 0 bases at V and 2 bases at J, with 8 bases between. The CDR3 has 16 residues. CDR1 is SGHTA and CDR2 is FQGTGA in the germline V gene. CDR3 sequence (DNA): TGTGCCAGCAGCTTAACCGGGGGACCTGGGGCCAACGTCCTGACTTTC. The encoded protein is CASSLTGGPGANVLTF. Using reference TRBV7-3 and TRBJ2-6 for the parts outside the CDR3, the full variable domain is GAGVSQTPSNKVTEKGKYVELRCDPISGHTALYWYRQSLGQGPEFLIYFQGTGAADDSGLPNDRFFAVRPEGSVSTLKIQRTERGDSAVYLCASSLTGGPGANVLTFGAGSRLTVL.

This chain connects TRBV30 to TRBJ2-7, with 9 bases matching TRBD2. This CDR3 is built from 14 residues. Germline V gives CDR1 GTSNPN, CDR2 SVGIG (reference sequence). The V segment lost 7 bases and the J segment 2 bases; nucleotides outside the gene matches: 9. The CDR3 is CASTYGGGAYEQYF. The CDR3 region has the DNA TGTGCCTCTACCTATGGCGGGGGGGCCTACGAGCAGTACTTC.

The gene calls are TRBV5-3 and TRBJ1-1; possibly TRBD1 for D (6 bases). TRBV5-3 is filed as an ORF, its function uncertain. This CDR3 is built from 13 residues. V was clipped by 0 bases and J by 7 bases, with 10 bases between them. The CDR3 region is CARSLGGQSEAFF. For the CDR3, the DNA is TGTGCCAGAAGCTTGGGCGGACAGAGTGAAGCTTTCTTT.

The chain joins TRBV5-7 to TRBJ2-5; no firm D call. TRBV5-7 falls under the ORF class, with uncertain function. Trimming removed 3 bases at V and 4 bases at J, with 13 bases between. The CDR3 runs to 14 residues. The CDR3 reads CASSSGPATETQYF. For the CDR3, the DNA is TGTGCCAGCAGCTCGGGTCCAGCGACAGAGACCCAGTACTTC.

The chain recombines TRBV28 with TRBJ2-1; TRBD2 aligns across 7 bases. The V segment lost 4 bases and the J segment 8 bases; nucleotides outside the gene matches: 11. The germline V gene has CDR1 MDHEN and CDR2 SYDVKM. The CDR3 length is 15 residues. The CDR3 bases are TGTGCCAGCAGTTGGGGGGGGGTATTAGGCTATGAGCAGTTCTTC. Protein sequence: CASSWGGVLGYEQFF.

The chain has TRBV4-1 and TRBJ2-3; 8 bases are a match to TRBD2. The V gene end was trimmed by 7 bases and the J gene end by 0 bases; junction bases not matched to a gene: 12. From germline, CDR1 is MGHRA and CDR2 YSYEKL. The CDR3 length is 17 residues. CDR3 in amino acids: CASKSSGVPTSTDTQYF. Here the CDR3 DNA reads TGCGCCAGCAAGAGTAGCGGGGTACCTACTAGCACAGATACGCAGTATTTT.

The V and J genes are TRBV29-1 and TRBJ2-5; no firm D call. CDR1 is SQVTM and CDR2 is ANQGSEA in the germline V gene. This CDR3 comprises 10 residues. Between the trimmed V and J ends, which lost 5 bases and 4 bases, there was a span of 5 bases. The CDR3 region is CSVSVETQYF. The CDR3 nucleotides read TGCAGCGTTTCGGTAGAGACCCAGTACTTC.

This chain uses TRBV4-3 with TRBJ1-1, with 8 nucleotides matching TRBD1. The CDR3 length is 13 residues. Per the germline V gene, CDR1 is LGHNA and CDR2 is YSLEER. V was clipped by 0 bases and J by 11 bases; unmatched bases: 5. The DNA of the CDR3 is TGCGCCAGCAGCCAAGAAACAGGGGGTAGTGCTTTCTTT. This translates into CASSQETGGSAFF.

The chain couples TRBV7-8 to TRBJ1-4, with D unresolved. Deletions cut 2 bases from V and 7 bases from J, with 17 bases between. The V gene's germline CDR1 is SGHVS and CDR2 FQNEAQ. This CDR3 contains 16 residues. DNA for the CDR3: TGTGCCAGCAGCTTATATCGTTTTAGACTCGGTGAAAAACTGTTTTTT. Translation: CASSLYRFRLGEKLFF.

The chain joins TRBV30 to TRBJ2-5; 13 positions agree with TRBD2. CDR1 is GTSNPN, CDR2 SVGIG, per germline (reference sequence). The CDR3 length is 15 residues. After removal of 3 bases from V and 5 bases from J, the junction contained 6 bases not matched to a gene. The CDR3 here is CAWSLGLAGMETQYF. The DNA of the CDR3 is TGTGCCTGGAGCCTGGGACTAGCGGGGATGGAGACCCAGTACTTC. Filled out from reference TRBV30 and TRBJ2-5, the complete variable domain reads SQTIHQWPATLVQPVGSPLSLECTVEGTSNPNLYWYRQAAGRGLQLLFYSVGIGQISSEVPQNLSASRPQDRQFILSSKKLLLSDSGFYLCAWSLGLAGMETQYFGPGTRLLVL.

J is TRBJ1-2 and V is TRBV19; D might be TRBD1 (6 bases). Deletions cut 7 bases from V and 4 bases from J, with 13 bases between. Germline CDR1 LNHDA, CDR2 SQIVND (reference sequence). The CDR3 is 13 residues long. The CDR3 region is CASNTGSAYGYTF. DNA for the CDR3: TGTGCCAGTAACACAGGGTCCGCCTATGGCTACACCTTC. The whole variable domain, remainder taken from reference TRBV19 and TRBJ1-2, is DGGITQSPKYLFRKEGQNVTLSCEQNLNHDAMYWYRQDPGQGLRLIYYSQIVNDFQKGDIAEGYSVSREKKESFPLTVTSAQKNPTAFYLCASNTGSAYGYTFGSGTRLTVV.

The V gene is TRBV4-3, the J gene TRBJ1-2, with unresolved D. V shed 6 bases and J shed 4 bases, with 12 bases lying between them. The CDR3 extends over 13 amino acids. CDR1 LGHNA and CDR2 YSLEER come from the germline V gene. CDR3 coding DNA: TGCGCCAGCAGGGATGAGGGTGGCTATGGCTACACCTTC. It yields the protein CASRDEGGYGYTF.

The chain uses TRBV29-1 and TRBJ1-1; 8 bases match TRBD1. Trimming at V came to 1 base and at J to 4 bases, leaving 8 bases not matched to a gene. This CDR3 spans 15 amino acids. In germline, CDR1 is SQVTM, CDR2 ANQGSEA. The CDR3 loop is CSVEGQGAGFTEAFF. The CDR3 DNA follows: TGCAGCGTTGAAGGGCAGGGGGCAGGATTCACTGAAGCTTTCTTT.

The V call is TRBV9, the J call TRBJ2-5, with D possibly being TRBD1 (5 bases). V was trimmed by 4 bases and J by 1 base, leaving 11 bases between them. This CDR3 contains 14 residues. Germline V gene data show CDR1 as SGDLS and CDR2 as YYNGEE. The CDR3 spells CASSLGHTQETQYF. DNA of the CDR3: TGTGCCAGCAGCCTCGGACATACCCAAGAGACCCAGTACTTC.

The V call is TRBV5-1, the J call TRBJ2-7, with TRBD1 identical over 8 bases. There are 12 residues in the CDR3. Germline CDR1 reads SGHRS; CDR2 reads YFSETQ. V dropped 4 bases and J dropped 5; count of bases not matched to a gene: 2. CDR3 region: CASSEQGDEQYF. For the CDR3, the DNA is TGCGCCAGCAGCGAACAGGGGGACGAGCAGTACTTC. The variable domain in full, completed from reference TRBV5-1 and TRBJ2-7, reads KAGVTQTPRYLIKTRGQQVTLSCSPISGHRSVSWYQQTPGQGLQFLFEYFSETQRNKGNFPGRFSGRQFSNSRSEMNVSTLELGDSALYLCASSEQGDEQYFGPGTRLTVT.

The V gene is TRBV4-1, the J gene TRBJ2-3, with D unclear. Germline V gene data show CDR1 as MGHRA and CDR2 as YSYEKL. This CDR3 contains 15 residues. Trimming stripped 2 bases from V and 5 bases from J, with 14 bases between. The CDR3 DNA reads TGCGCCAGCAGCCAAATGATGGTTAGTTTAGATACGCAGTATTTT. It is translated as CASSQMMVSLDTQYF.

This sequence joins TRBV5-1 and TRBJ1-5, with D unclear. Germline CDR1 and CDR2: SGHRS and YFSETQ. The CDR3 contains 14 residues. V was shortened by 1 base and J by 7 bases, with 12 bases between the two germline ends. The CDR3 bases are TGCGCCAGCAGCTTGCTGGGTCCAGGACAGCCCCAGCATTTT. Its translation is CASSLLGPGQPQHF.

The rearrangement uses TRBV7-9 and TRBJ1-2, with unresolved D. Trimming pared 0 bases from V and 6 bases from J, leaving 8 bases between. Germline V CDR1 and CDR2: SEHNR, FQNEAQ (reference sequence). The CDR3 has 13 amino acids. DNA for the CDR3: TGTGCCAGCAGCTTAGCGGAGCGAGATGGCTACACCTTC. Its protein product is CASSLAERDGYTF.

The chain uses TRBV6-1 and TRBJ1-1; D is undetermined. CDR3 length equals 11 residues. The V end was cut by 7 bases, the J end by 5 bases, with 8 bases between. CDR1 and CDR2 (germline): MNHNS, SASEGT. For the CDR3, the DNA is TGTGCCAGCATGCGATTTACTGAAGCTTTCTTT. This codes for CASMRFTEAFF.

V usage is TRBV18 and J usage is TRBJ1-1; TRBD1 is a possible D gene (6 bases). The germline V gene has CDR1 KGHSH and CDR2 LQKENI. This CDR3 has 17 amino acids. The germline V and J ends were trimmed by 2 bases and 0 bases, with 16 bases remaining between them. The CDR3 sequence is CASSPWTANNMNTEAFF. CDR3 coding DNA: TGTGCCAGCTCACCATGGACAGCCAACAACATGAACACTGAAGCTTTCTTT.